This entry lists 2 T cell receptor beta chains sequenced from one sample in a study of blood T cell repertoires in COVID-19. The repertoire was sequenced with immunoSEQ multiplex PCR; TCRdb's copy has only in-frame clones and lacks some. Of roughly 110,000 clones detected, 84% appear once; the ten largest clones hold around 4.2%. What was sequenced was peripheral blood. The source is a human donor in a cohort sampled during active COVID-19.

The gene calls are TRBV5-4 and TRBJ1-4, with a possible D match to TRBD1 (5 bases). CDR3 size: 18 residues. Germline assignment: CDR1 SGHNT and CDR2 YYREEE (reference sequence). With 0 bases removed from V and 0 bases from J, the gap between germline ends came to 15 bases. CDR3 amino acids: CASSLGPFQGATNEKLFF. In DNA, the CDR3 is TGTGCCAGCAGCTTGGGTCCTTTCCAGGGTGCAACTAATGAAAAACTGTTTTTT.

This clone was detected only once. This chain uses TRBV4-1 with TRBJ1-5; 7 bases agree with TRBD1. After removal of 0 bases from V and 11 bases from J, the junction contained 13 bases not matched to a gene. This CDR3 spans 16 amino acids. Germline V gene data show CDR1 as MGHRA and CDR2 as YSYEKL. CDR3 sequence: CASSQDPGQAMSAQHF. CDR3 in DNA: TGCGCCAGCAGCCAAGATCCTGGACAGGCCATGTCAGCCCAGCATTTT.